A selection of T cell receptor beta chains follows, all from one sample in a study of T cells in Graves' hyperthyroidism and ophthalmopathy. TCRdb processed the multiplex PCR reads anew with MiXCR; each CDR3 protein has one entry. Of about 600,000 distinct CDR3 sequences listed, 12% to 15% are singletons. The specimen sequenced was blood. These receptor sequences come from a woman aged 18-29 years with Graves' ophthalmopathy. The CDR3 runs from the conserved cysteine through the conserved F or W. A D gene is named only where the DNA matches it firmly. Not all rows give a size; the values are once, few, many and, for expanded clones, a class.

many,TRBJ2-1,TRBV6-1,13,TRBD2,CASSRGLGDEQFF,TGTGCCAGCAGTAGGGGACTAGGAGATGAGCAGTTCTTC
.,TRBJ2-1,TRBV20-1,15,TRBD2,CSARRPSGRIYEQFF,TGCAGTGCTAGAAGGCCTAGCGGGAGGATCTATGAGCAGTTCTTC
few,TRBJ2-5,TRBV19,21,TRBD1,CASSIRDRGAFSILPRETQYF,TGTGCCAGTAGTATTCGGGACAGGGGGGCATTCTCCATTCTGCCCCGGGAGACCCAGTACTTC
many,TRBJ2-2,TRBV7-9,14,.,CASSLVWDPGELFF,TGTGCCAGCAGCTTGGTATGGGATCCCGGGGAGCTGTTTTTT
few,TRBJ2-5,TRBV19,14,.,CASSTDRAEETQYF,TGTGCCAGTAGTACGGACAGAGCGGAGGAGACCCAGTACTTC
many,TRBJ2-7,TRBV28,13,TRBD2,CASGRGRGYEQYF,TGTGCCAGCGGGAGGGGCCGGGGGTACGAGCAGTACTTC
few,TRBJ1-6,TRBV27,14,.,CASSLGHVNSPLHF,TGTGCCAGCAGTTTGGGACACGTTAATTCACCCCTCCACTTT
many,TRBJ2-7,TRBV7-2,13,.,CASSSPNIGEQYF,TGTGCCAGCAGCTCCCCTAATATAGGCGAGCAGTACTTC
many,TRBJ1-6,TRBV2,16,.,CASSTGPSLNNSPLHF,TGTGCCAGCAGTACGGGACCGAGCCTCAATAATTCACCCCTCCACTTT
many,TRBJ2-7,TRBV20-1,13,.,CSATTGYPYEQYF,TGCAGTGCTACAACGGGATACCCCTACGAGCAGTACTTC